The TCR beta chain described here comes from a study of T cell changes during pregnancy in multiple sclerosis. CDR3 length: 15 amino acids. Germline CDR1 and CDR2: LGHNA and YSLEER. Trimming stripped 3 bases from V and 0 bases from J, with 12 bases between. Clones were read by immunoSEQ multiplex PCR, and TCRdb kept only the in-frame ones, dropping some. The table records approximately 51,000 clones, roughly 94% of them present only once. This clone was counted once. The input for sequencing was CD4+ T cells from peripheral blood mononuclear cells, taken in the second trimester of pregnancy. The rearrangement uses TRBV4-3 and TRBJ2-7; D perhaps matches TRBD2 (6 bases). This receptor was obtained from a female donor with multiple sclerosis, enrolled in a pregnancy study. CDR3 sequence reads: CASSHSTRSSYEQYF. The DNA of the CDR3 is TGCGCCAGCAGCCACTCGACTAGGAGCTCCTACGAGCAGTACTTC.